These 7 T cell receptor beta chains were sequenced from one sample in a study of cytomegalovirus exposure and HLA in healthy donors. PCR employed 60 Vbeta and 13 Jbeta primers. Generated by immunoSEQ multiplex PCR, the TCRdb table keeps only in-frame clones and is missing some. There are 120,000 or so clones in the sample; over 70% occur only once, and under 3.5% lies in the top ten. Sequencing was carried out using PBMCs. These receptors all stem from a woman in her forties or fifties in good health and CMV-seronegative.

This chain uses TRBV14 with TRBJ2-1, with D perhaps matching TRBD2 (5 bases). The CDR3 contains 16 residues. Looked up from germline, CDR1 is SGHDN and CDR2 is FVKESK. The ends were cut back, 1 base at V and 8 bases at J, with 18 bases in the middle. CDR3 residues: CASSQGAPDNGDEQFF. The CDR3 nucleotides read TGTGCCAGCAGCCAAGGAGCGCCCGATAACGGGGATGAGCAGTTCTTC.

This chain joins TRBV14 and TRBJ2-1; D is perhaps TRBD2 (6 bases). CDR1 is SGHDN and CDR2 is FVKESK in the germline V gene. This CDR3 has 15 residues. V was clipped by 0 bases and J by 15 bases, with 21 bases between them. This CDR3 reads CASSQEKASAGIWFF. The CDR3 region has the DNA TGTGCCAGCAGCCAAGAAAAGGCTAGCGCGGGCATATGGTTCTTC.

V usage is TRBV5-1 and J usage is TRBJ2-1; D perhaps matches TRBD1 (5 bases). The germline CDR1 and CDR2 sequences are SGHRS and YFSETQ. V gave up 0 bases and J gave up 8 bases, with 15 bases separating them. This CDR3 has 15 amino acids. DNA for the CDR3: TGCGCCAGCAGCTTGGAGGCCAGGGATTGGGATGAGCAGTTCTTC. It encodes CASSLEARDWDEQFF. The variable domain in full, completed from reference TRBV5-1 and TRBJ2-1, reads KAGVTQTPRYLIKTRGQQVTLSCSPISGHRSVSWYQQTPGQGLQFLFEYFSETQRNKGNFPGRFSGRQFSNSRSEMNVSTLELGDSALYLCASSLEARDWDEQFFGPGTRLTVL.

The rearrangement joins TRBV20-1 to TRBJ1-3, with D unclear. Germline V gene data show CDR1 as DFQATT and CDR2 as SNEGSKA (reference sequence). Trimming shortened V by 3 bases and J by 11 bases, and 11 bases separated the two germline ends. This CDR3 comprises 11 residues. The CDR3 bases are TGCAGTGCTAGTGGGGAGAACGCCATATATTTT. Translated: CSASGENAIYF.

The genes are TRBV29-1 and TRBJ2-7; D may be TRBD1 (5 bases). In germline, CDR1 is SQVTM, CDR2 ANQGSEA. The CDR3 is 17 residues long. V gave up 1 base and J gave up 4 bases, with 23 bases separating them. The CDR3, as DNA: TGCAGCGTTGAAGGACAGCCTAATTCCCCCGGGCAATACGAGCAGTACTTC. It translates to CSVEGQPNSPGQYEQYF.

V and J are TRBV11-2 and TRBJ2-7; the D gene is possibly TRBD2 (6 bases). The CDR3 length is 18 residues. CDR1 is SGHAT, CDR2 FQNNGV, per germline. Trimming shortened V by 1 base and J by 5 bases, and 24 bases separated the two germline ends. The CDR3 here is CASSLVVGFGGSDNEQYF. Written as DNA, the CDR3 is TGTGCCAGCAGCTTAGTTGTGGGATTTGGGGGGAGTGATAACGAGCAGTACTTC.

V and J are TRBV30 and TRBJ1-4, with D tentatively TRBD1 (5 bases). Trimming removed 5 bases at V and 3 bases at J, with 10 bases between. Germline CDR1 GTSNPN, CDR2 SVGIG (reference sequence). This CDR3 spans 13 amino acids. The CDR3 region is CAWETVANEKLFF. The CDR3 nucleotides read TGTGCCTGGGAGACAGTGGCTAATGAAAAACTGTTTTTT. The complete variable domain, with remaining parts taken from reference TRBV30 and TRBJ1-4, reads SQTIHQWPATLVQPVGSPLSLECTVEGTSNPNLYWYRQAAGRGLQLLFYSVGIGQISSEVPQNLSASRPQDRQFILSSKKLLLSDSGFYLCAWETVANEKLFFGSGTQLSVL.